Below are 9 T cell receptor beta chains sequenced from a single sample in a study of CXCR3-negative and CXCR3-positive naive CD8 T cells. Study-level results: CXCR3-positive naive cells carried more hydrophobic TRB CDR3s than CXCR3-negative naive cells did.

Their antigen targets remain unknown. The TRB libraries of cDNA were built by UMI-labeled 5' RACE. One entry per CDR3 protein, without DNA, is what TCRdb gives after re-calling the 5' RACE reads. The sample holds approximately 100,000 distinct CDR3 sequences. What was sequenced was naive CXCR3+ CD8+ T cells from blood. The subset denotes: CD45RO-CCR7+CD27+CD95- naive CD8+ T cells expressing CXCR3 (TNR3+). The receptor set was obtained from a human donor in good health. Some clones in this sample may be carry-over from other donors' samples.

The genes are TRBV4-3 and TRBJ2-7; TCRdb gives TRBD2 as the D gene, but with no DNA this cannot be confirmed. This CDR3 comprises 15 residues. Germline V gives CDR1 LGHNA, CDR2 YSLEER. The CDR3 region is CASSQDVRLDDEQYF.

The chain recombines TRBV5-5 with TRBJ2-7. CDR3 length: 14 amino acids. Germline V gene lookup returns CDR1 SGHKS and CDR2 YYEKEE (reference sequence). The CDR3 loop reads CASSLSEWIYEQYF. Supplemented by reference TRBV5-5 and TRBJ2-7, the full variable domain reads DAGVTQSPTHLIKTRGQQVTLRCSPISGHKSVSWYQQVLGQGPQFIFQYYEKEERGRGNFPDRFSARQFPNYSSELNVNALLLGDSALYLCASSLSEWIYEQYFGPGTRLTVT.

The gene calls are TRBV19 and TRBJ1-1. The CDR3 contains 13 residues. The V gene's germline CDR1 is LNHDA and CDR2 SQIVND (reference sequence). CDR3 sequence reads: CASSIGRNTEAFF.

The chain is built from TRBV7-9 and TRBJ2-1; TCRdb calls TRBD2, which cannot be checked without DNA. The CDR3 extends over 17 amino acids. Germline lookup yields CDR1 SEHNR and CDR2 FQNEAQ (reference sequence). This CDR3 is CASSPRLAGGSYNEQFF.

J is TRBJ2-7 and V is TRBV29-1; TCRdb's D gene call, TRBD1, goes unchecked for lack of DNA. The CDR3 length is 13 residues. From germline, CDR1 is SQVTM and CDR2 ANQGSEA. CDR3 residues: CSAEGGRAYEQYF.

This sequence joins TRBV5-1 and TRBJ2-2; there is no DNA to check the TCRdb D call of TRBD1. Germline CDR1 and CDR2: SGHRS and YFSETQ. This CDR3 is 15 amino acids long. The CDR3 protein is CASSLASGLDGELFF.

V and J are TRBV6-1 and TRBJ2-3; absent DNA, TCRdb's TRBD2 call cannot be checked. This CDR3 has 18 amino acids. Germline V CDR1 and CDR2: MNHNS, SASEGT. This CDR3 is CASIPYSGATSRTDTQYF.

The V and J genes are TRBV27 and TRBJ2-1; TCRdb returns TRBD2, unconfirmable since there is no DNA. CDR3 size: 15 residues. CDR1 is MNHEY and CDR2 is SMNVEV in the germline V gene (reference sequence). The CDR3 region is CASSRTSGRAGEQFF.

The V call is TRBV6-4, the J call TRBJ2-2. The CDR3 extends over 14 amino acids. Germline loops: CDR1 MRHNA, CDR2 SNTAGT. This CDR3 reads CASSDLGFTGELFF.